Each of the 22 T cell receptor beta chains below was sequenced from the same sample in a study of cytomegalovirus exposure and HLA in healthy donors. The PCR ran on 60 Vbeta and 13 Jbeta primers. Sequenced by immunoSEQ multiplex PCR; TCRdb stores in-frame clones only, minus some. Among approximately 190,000 clones listed, 65% to 90% were seen once. Sequences were obtained from PBMCs. The receptor source for this set is a man aged 35 to 55 in good health and CMV-seropositive.

V and J are TRBV5-1 and TRBJ1-2, with 8 bases lining up with TRBD1. V trimming: 3 bases; J trimming: 7 bases; junction bases outside the gene matches: 11. The CDR3 loop spans 15 amino acids. Germline CDR1 and CDR2: SGHRS and YFSETQ. The CDR3 loop reads CASSWDRSRLFGYTF. CDR3 DNA: TGCGCCAGCAGCTGGGACAGGTCGCGTCTATTTGGCTACACCTTC.

This clone was seen only a few times. This sample also contains other DNA sequences that code for the same CDR3. This chain links TRBV5-1 with TRBJ1-1; D might be TRBD1 (6 bases). With 2 bases removed from V and 2 bases from J, the gap between germline ends came to 7 bases. CDR3 length equals 13 residues. Germline CDR1 and CDR2: SGHRS and YFSETQ. The CDR3 DNA reads as TGCGCCAGCAGCTTAGGGGGTAACACTGAAGCTTTCTTT. Translation: CASSLGGNTEAFF.

This rearrangement joins TRBV27 to TRBJ2-3; D possibly corresponds to TRBD1 (6 bases). The CDR3 sequence is 16 residues long. The V end lost 5 bases, the J end lost 0 bases, and 15 bases lay between the germline ends. The germline V gene has CDR1 MNHEY and CDR2 SMNVEV (reference sequence). The CDR3 nucleotides read TGTGCCAGCAGTCCTCGGACAGTTACTAGCACAGATACGCAGTATTTT. Encoded protein: CASSPRTVTSTDTQYF.

The chain uses TRBV25-1 and TRBJ1-5; D perhaps matches TRBD1 (5 bases). CDR1 and CDR2 (germline): MGHDK, SYGVNS. The length of the CDR3 is 17 residues. V was cut by 8 bases and J by 5 bases, with 25 bases left in between. For the CDR3, the DNA is TGTGCCAGCGCCGGGGGAGGGGCGGCTCTTAAAGATCAGCCCCAGCATTTT. This codes for CASAGGGAALKDQPQHF.

V gene TRBV5-1 combines with J gene TRBJ2-1, with 9 bases lining up with TRBD2. The V and J ends lost 4 bases and 8 bases, in that order; junction bases with no gene match: 13. CDR1 is SGHRS and CDR2 is YFSETQ in the germline V gene. This CDR3 has 16 amino acids. The CDR3 coding sequence is TGCGCCAGCAGCGGGGGAGCGGGGGGTAACTGGGATGAGCAGTTCTTC. Protein product: CASSGGAGGNWDEQFF. The full variable domain, rest sourced from reference TRBV5-1 and TRBJ2-1, is KAGVTQTPRYLIKTRGQQVTLSCSPISGHRSVSWYQQTPGQGLQFLFEYFSETQRNKGNFPGRFSGRQFSNSRSEMNVSTLELGDSALYLCASSGGAGGNWDEQFFGPGTRLTVL.

The chain recombines TRBV6-1 with TRBJ1-3, with a tentative D call TRBD1 (5 bases). The CDR3 covers 14 residues. Between the trimmed V and J ends, which lost 7 bases and 2 bases, there was a span of 12 bases. The V gene's germline CDR1 is MNHNS and CDR2 SASEGT. CDR3 amino acids: CASKARAPGNTIYF. The CDR3 DNA follows: TGTGCCAGCAAGGCCAGGGCCCCTGGAAACACCATATATTTT.

The chain employs TRBV2 and TRBJ2-3; 8 nucleotides line up with TRBD2. The CDR3 covers 15 residues. Germline loops: CDR1 SNHLY, CDR2 FYNNEI. V lost 6 bases, J lost 2 bases, and 7 bases stayed unmatched. CDR3 DNA sequence: TGTGCCAGCAGGGGCATTAGCGGGACCACAGATACGCAGTATTTT. It encodes CASRGISGTTDTQYF.

The gene calls are TRBV7-9 and TRBJ1-4; D gene ambiguous. From germline, CDR1 is SEHNR and CDR2 FQNEAQ (reference sequence). With 2 bases removed from V and 7 bases from J, the gap between germline ends came to 14 bases. This CDR3 is built from 15 residues. DNA of the CDR3: TGTGCCAGCAGCTTACTGGGTGAGGGAATTGAAAAACTGTTTTTT. Protein sequence: CASSLLGEGIEKLFF.

This chain connects TRBV6-5 to TRBJ1-1, with 7 bases fitting TRBD1. V dropped 0 bases and J dropped 0; count of bases not matched to a gene: 4. The CDR3 sequence is 16 residues long. Germline CDR1 reads MNHEY; CDR2 reads SVGAGI. The chain's CDR3 is CASSYSIGTVNTEAFF. The DNA of the CDR3 is TGTGCCAGCAGTTACTCTATCGGGACAGTGAACACTGAAGCTTTCTTT.

The chain is built from TRBV7-8 and TRBJ1-2; no clear D. There are 13 residues in the CDR3. Between the trimmed V and J ends, which lost 5 bases and 4 bases, there was a span of 11 bases. Germline assignment: CDR1 SGHVS and CDR2 FQNEAQ. The DNA of the CDR3 is TGTGCCAGCAGCCCAGACAAGACCTATGGCTACACCTTC. As protein: CASSPDKTYGYTF.

The CDR3: CASSQETGMTEAFF. CDR3 sequence (DNA): TGCGCCAGCAGCCAAGAGACGGGTATGACTGAAGCTTTCTTT. This chain links TRBV4-3 with TRBJ1-1; D not certain. The V end was cut by 0 bases, the J end by 5 bases, with 10 bases between. Germline V gene data show CDR1 as LGHNA and CDR2 as YSLEER. The CDR3 spans 14 residues.

This chain links TRBV27 with TRBJ2-1; 7 bases align to TRBD2. Germline-derived CDR1 and CDR2 are MNHEY and SMNVEV (reference sequence). The CDR3 covers 14 residues. The trim removed 0 bases at V and 12 bases at J, leaving 8 bases unmatched. The CDR3: CASSLSWEGTVQFF. Written as DNA, the CDR3 is TGTGCCAGCAGTTTATCGTGGGAGGGTACGGTGCAGTTCTTC.

The chain joins TRBV2 to TRBJ1-3, with a possible D match to TRBD1 (6 bases). The CDR3 consists of 14 residues. Germline lookup yields CDR1 SNHLY and CDR2 FYNNEI. Trimming took off 5 bases at V and 1 base at J, with 9 bases between the two ends. CDR3 region: CASSPTGSGNTIYF. The CDR3 DNA reads TGTGCCAGCAGTCCGACAGGATCTGGAAACACCATATATTTT. Supplemented by reference TRBV2 and TRBJ1-3, the full variable domain reads EPEVTQTPSHQVTQMGQEVILRCVPISNHLYFYWYRQILGQKVEFLVSFYNNEISEKSEIFDDQFSVERPDGSNFTLKIRSTKLEDSAMYFCASSPTGSGNTIYFGEGSWLTVV.

This clone was counted a single time. The chain carries TRBV5-1 and TRBJ2-1, with D possibly matching TRBD1 (5 bases). From germline, CDR1 is SGHRS and CDR2 YFSETQ. The CDR3 spans 16 residues. Trimming cost V 3 bases and J 2 bases, with 15 bases left between them. CDR3 DNA sequence: TGCGCCAGCAGCTCCCAGGGAATGAACCCCTACAATGAGCAGTTCTTC. As protein: CASSSQGMNPYNEQFF.

This clone was counted a few times. V gene TRBV7-6 combines with J gene TRBJ2-1; a possible D gene is TRBD2 (5 bases). The V gene lost 4 bases and the J gene lost 2 bases, with 9 bases spanning the gap. Germline lookup yields CDR1 SGHVS and CDR2 FNYEAQ. This CDR3 contains 14 residues. In DNA form, the CDR3 reads TGTGCCAGCAGCTCGCGGGTGACCTACAATGAGCAGTTCTTC. Amino acids: CASSSRVTYNEQFF.

This chain connects TRBV4-3 to TRBJ2-7, with 9 bases that match TRBD2. This CDR3 contains 18 residues. Germline V gene sequence: CDR1 LGHNA, CDR2 YSLEER. The trim removed 0 bases at V and 1 base at J, leaving 10 bases unmatched. Written as DNA, the CDR3 is TGCGCCAGCAGCCAAGATATTAAGAAGCGGGGGGCGTCCTACGAGCAGTACTTC. Its translation: CASSQDIKKRGASYEQYF.

The V and J genes are TRBV5-1 and TRBJ2-2; D might be TRBD2 (6 bases). The CDR3 contains 15 residues. V was trimmed by 4 bases and J by 4 bases, leaving 14 bases between them. In germline, CDR1 is SGHRS, CDR2 YFSETQ. The CDR3 DNA is TGCGCCAGCAGCGCCGACGGAGGGCGCACCGGGGAGCTGTTTTTT. It codes for CASSADGGRTGELFF.

The count of this clone is one. The chain joins TRBV27 to TRBJ1-2, with 10 bases lining up with TRBD1. Looked up from germline, CDR1 is MNHEY and CDR2 is SMNVEV (reference sequence). The CDR3 length is 18 residues. Trimming at V came to 0 bases and at J to 6 bases, leaving 13 bases not matched to a gene. The CDR3 here is CASSLSPLRQGARNGYTF. Here the CDR3 DNA reads TGTGCCAGCAGTTTATCCCCCCTAAGACAGGGGGCGCGGAATGGCTACACCTTC.

The chain joins TRBV9 to TRBJ2-3; D is unresolved. V lost 2 bases and J 0 bases, leaving 16 bases between the germline ends. Germline loops: CDR1 SGDLS, CDR2 YYNGEE. The CDR3 runs to 17 residues. In nucleotides, the CDR3 is TGTGCCAGCAGCGTCTTCGACCTGGGCAGTAGCACAGATACGCAGTATTTT. Protein: CASSVFDLGSSTDTQYF.

The chain couples TRBV30 to TRBJ2-5, with 14 bases matching TRBD2. Germline V lookup: CDR1 GTSNPN, CDR2 SVGIG (reference sequence). This CDR3 has 18 amino acids. J gave up 3 bases and V 2 bases, and 11 bases lay outside the gene matches. DNA for the CDR3: TGTGCCTGGAGTCCAATTCGACTAGCGGGGGGGGGAAAAGAGACCCAGTACTTC. Its translation is CAWSPIRLAGGGKETQYF.

The rearrangement links TRBV19 to TRBJ1-1, with 8 bases matching TRBD1. V shed 7 bases and J 3 bases; nucleotides not matched to a gene: 4. CDR1 LNHDA and CDR2 SQIVND come from the germline V gene (reference sequence). The CDR3 is 13 amino acids. For the CDR3, the DNA is TGTGCCAGTAACCTCAGGGGGCACACTGAAGCTTTCTTT. Protein sequence: CASNLRGHTEAFF.

The chain carries TRBV5-1 and TRBJ2-7; 7 positions agree with TRBD2. CDR1 and CDR2 (germline): SGHRS, YFSETQ. The J segment lost 7 bases and the V segment lost 3 bases, leaving 1 base of the junction unmatched. The CDR3 spans 11 residues. The CDR3 region is CASSWEGEQYF. CDR3 nucleotide sequence: TGCGCCAGCAGCTGGGAGGGGGAGCAGTACTTC.